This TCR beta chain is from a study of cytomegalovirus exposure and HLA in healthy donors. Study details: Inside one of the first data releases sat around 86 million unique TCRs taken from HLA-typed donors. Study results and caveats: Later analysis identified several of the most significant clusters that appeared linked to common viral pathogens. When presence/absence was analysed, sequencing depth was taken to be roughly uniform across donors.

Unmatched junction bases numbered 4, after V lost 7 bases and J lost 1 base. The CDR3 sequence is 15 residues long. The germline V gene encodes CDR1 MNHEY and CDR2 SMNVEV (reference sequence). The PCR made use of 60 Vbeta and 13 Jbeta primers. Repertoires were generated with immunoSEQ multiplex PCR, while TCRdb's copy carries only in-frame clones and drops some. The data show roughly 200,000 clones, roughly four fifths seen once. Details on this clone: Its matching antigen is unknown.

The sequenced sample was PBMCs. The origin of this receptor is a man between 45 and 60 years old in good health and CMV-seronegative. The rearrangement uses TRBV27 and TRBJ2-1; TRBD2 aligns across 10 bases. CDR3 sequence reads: CASIPSGSSYNEQFF. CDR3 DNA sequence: TGTGCCAGCATACCTAGCGGGAGTTCCTACAATGAGCAGTTCTTC.